This T cell receptor (beta chain) was captured in a study of blood T cells in healthy people across ages. This clonotype showed up just once. Primed by a sample-barcoded 5' primer and a J-beta primer mix, a second PCR proceeded for about 7 to 11 cycles. Via MiXCR, TCRdb re-called the 5' RACE reads, giving one row per CDR3 protein. In the table there are about 580,000 distinct CDR3 sequences, around 48% of which are singletons. Sequenced input: blood. The sequence came from an elderly man in good health.

The CDR3 sequence is CASSFPSGPWETQYF. The CDR3 DNA sequence: TGTGCCAGCAGTTTCCCTAGCGGGCCCTGGGAGACCCAGTACTTC. The genes are TRBV12-3 or TRBV12-4 and TRBJ2-5; 8 bases are shared with TRBD2. V gave up 3 bases and J gave up 5 bases; unmatched junction bases: 8. This CDR3 has 15 residues.